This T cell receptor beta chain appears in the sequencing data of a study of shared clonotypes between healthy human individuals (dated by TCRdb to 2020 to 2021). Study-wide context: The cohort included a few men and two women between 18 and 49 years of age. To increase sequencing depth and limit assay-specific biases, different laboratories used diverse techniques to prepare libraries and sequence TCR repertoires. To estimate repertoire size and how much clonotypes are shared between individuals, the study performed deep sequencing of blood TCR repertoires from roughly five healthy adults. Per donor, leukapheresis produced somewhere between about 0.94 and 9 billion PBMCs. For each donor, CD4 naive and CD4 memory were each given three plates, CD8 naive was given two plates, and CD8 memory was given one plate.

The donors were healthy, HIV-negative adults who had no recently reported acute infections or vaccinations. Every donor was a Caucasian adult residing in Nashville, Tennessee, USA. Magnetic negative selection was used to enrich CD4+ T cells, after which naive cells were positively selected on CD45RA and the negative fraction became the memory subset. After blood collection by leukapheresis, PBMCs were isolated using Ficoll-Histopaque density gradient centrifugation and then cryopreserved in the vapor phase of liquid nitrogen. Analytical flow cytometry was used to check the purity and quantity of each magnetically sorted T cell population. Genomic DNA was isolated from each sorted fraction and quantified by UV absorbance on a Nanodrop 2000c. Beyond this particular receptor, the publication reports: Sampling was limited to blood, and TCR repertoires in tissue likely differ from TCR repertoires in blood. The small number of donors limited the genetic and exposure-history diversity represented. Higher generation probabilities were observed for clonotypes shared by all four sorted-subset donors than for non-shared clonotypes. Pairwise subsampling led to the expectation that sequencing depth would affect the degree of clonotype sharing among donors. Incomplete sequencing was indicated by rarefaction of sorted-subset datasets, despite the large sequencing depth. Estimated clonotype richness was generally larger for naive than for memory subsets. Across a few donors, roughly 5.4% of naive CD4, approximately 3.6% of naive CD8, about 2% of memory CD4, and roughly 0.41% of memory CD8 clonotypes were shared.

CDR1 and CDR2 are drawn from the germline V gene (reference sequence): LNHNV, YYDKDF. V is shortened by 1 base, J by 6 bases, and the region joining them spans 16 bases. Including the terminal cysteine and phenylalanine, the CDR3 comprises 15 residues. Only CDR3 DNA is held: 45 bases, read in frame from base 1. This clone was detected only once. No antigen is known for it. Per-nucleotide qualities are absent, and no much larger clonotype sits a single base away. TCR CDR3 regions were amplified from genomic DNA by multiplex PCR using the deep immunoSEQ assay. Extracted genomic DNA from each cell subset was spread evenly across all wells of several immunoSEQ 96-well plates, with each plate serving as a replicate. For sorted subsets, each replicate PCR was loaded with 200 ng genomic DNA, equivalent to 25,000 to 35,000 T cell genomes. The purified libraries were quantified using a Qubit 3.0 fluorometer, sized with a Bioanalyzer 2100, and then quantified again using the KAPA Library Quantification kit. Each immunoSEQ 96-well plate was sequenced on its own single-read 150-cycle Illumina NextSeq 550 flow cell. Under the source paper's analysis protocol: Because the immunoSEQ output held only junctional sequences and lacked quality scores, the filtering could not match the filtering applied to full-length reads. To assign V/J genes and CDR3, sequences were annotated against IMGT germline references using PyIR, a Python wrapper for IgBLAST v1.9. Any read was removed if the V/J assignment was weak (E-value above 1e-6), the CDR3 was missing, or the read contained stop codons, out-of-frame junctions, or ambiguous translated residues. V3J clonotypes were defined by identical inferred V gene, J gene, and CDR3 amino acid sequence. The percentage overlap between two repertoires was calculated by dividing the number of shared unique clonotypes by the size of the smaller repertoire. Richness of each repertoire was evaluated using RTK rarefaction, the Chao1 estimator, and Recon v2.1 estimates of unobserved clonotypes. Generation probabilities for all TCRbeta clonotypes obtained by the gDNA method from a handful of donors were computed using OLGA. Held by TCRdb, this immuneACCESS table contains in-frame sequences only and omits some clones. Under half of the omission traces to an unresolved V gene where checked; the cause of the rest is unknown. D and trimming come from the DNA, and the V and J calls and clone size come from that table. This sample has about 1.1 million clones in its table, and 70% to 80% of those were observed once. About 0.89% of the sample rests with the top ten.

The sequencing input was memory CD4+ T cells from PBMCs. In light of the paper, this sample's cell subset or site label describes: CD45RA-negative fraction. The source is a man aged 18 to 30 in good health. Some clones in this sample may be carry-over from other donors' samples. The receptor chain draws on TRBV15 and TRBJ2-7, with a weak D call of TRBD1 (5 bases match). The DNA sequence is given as TGTGCCACCAGCAGAGCTCCAGGGCGCGCCGGCGAGCAGTACTTC. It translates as CATSRAPGRAGEQYF. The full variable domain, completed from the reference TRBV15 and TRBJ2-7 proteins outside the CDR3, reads DAMVIQNPRYQVTQFGKPVTLSCSQTLNHNVMYWYQQKSSQAPKLLFHYYDKDFNNEADTPDNFQSRRPNTSFCFLDIRSPGLGDTAMYLCATSRAPGRAGEQYFGPGTRLTVT.